This T cell receptor beta chain was sequenced for a study of Ad26.COV2.S vaccination and SARS-CoV-2 variants. About the study: Among those in the COV1001 Ad26.COV2.S trial arm was the donor. Doses of Ad26.COV2.S were injected into muscle once or twice, 56 days apart.

Measured with immunoSEQ multiplex PCR; TCRdb has only the in-frame clones, and not every one. The sample consists of roughly 510,000 clones, around 90% of them appearing once. The treatment is: 15 to 20 received Ad26.COV2.S at low or high dose, single or two shots; 5 received placebo; per-sample allocation not given. At day 63 after the first vaccine or placebo injection, samples were drawn. Boston hosted the donor, who was an adult aged 18-55 years. V was pared by 5 bases and J by 2 bases, with 12 bases between. The CDR3 is 14 amino acids. CDR1 is MDHEN, CDR2 SYDVKM, per germline. This clone was found once.

Sequenced material: peripheral blood, taken in a trial of Ad26.COV2.S vaccine versus placebo. The chain couples TRBV28 to TRBJ1-1; D gene unclear. This receptor was obtained from a person between 18 and 59 years old who received the Ad26.COV2.S COVID-19 vaccine or a placebo. The CDR3, as DNA: TGTGCCAGCAGTCCCTGGGAGGGTAACACTGAAGCTTTCTTT. Amino acids: CASSPWEGNTEAFF.